Each of the 25 T cell receptor beta chains below was sequenced from the same sample in a study of blood T cell repertoires in COVID-19. Method: immunoSEQ multiplex PCR; TCRdb's copy keeps in-frame clones and lacks some. The repertoire consists of approximately 290,000 clones, with roughly 85% occurring once and the leading ten covering about 4.1%. Input material: PBMCs or T cells enriched from blood (not recorded which). The receptors were gathered from a woman in her 30s who had recovered from COVID-19.

The V gene is TRBV11-1, the J gene TRBJ2-5; 8 bases are shared with TRBD1. The CDR3 spans 14 residues. The V gene end was trimmed by 3 bases and the J gene end by 3 bases; junction bases not matched to a gene: 3. Germline CDR1 SGHAT, CDR2 FQDESV (reference sequence). The CDR3: CASSFGQGKETQYF. The CDR3 bases are TGTGCCAGCAGCTTCGGACAGGGAAAAGAGACCCAGTACTTC.

The rearrangement links TRBV11-2 to TRBJ1-1; D is uncertain. The CDR3 is made up of 16 amino acids. Germline V gene data show CDR1 as SGHAT and CDR2 as FQNNGV. Trimming stripped 4 bases from V and 1 base from J, with 16 bases between. CDR3 bases: TGTGCCAGCAGCTCGGTTTTGAGGCGGCCGAACACTGAAGCTTTCTTT. This codes for CASSSVLRRPNTEAFF.

This clone appeared a single time. The V call is TRBV6-1, the J call TRBJ1-2; 7 nucleotides line up with TRBD1. CDR1 and CDR2 from the germline V gene are MNHNS and SASEGT. The CDR3 runs 15 residues. The V and J ends lost 3 bases and 4 bases, in that order; junction bases with no gene match: 8. CDR3 region: CASSEAGTVAYGYTF. The DNA for the CDR3 is TGTGCCAGCAGTGAGGCCGGGACAGTCGCCTATGGCTACACCTTC.

Only one count was recorded for this clone. The chain couples TRBV5-4 to TRBJ2-7; D not certain. Trimming took 6 bases from V and 4 from J, leaving 20 bases between them. Germline V CDR1 and CDR2: SGHNT, YYREEE (reference sequence). The CDR3 loop spans 15 amino acids. The CDR3 reads CASTINPLGNYEQYF. The CDR3 nucleotides read TGTGCCAGCACCATAAACCCCCTCGGTAATTACGAGCAGTACTTC.

The genes are TRBV6-2 or TRBV6-3 and TRBJ1-1, with 7 positions matching TRBD1. V shed 3 bases and J 4 bases; nucleotides not matched to a gene: 5. From germline, CDR1 is MNHEY and CDR2 SVGEGT. This CDR3 comprises 14 residues. CDR3 residues: CASSYRAGGTEAFF. CDR3 in DNA: TGTGCCAGCAGTTATAGGGCAGGGGGCACTGAAGCTTTCTTT.

The CDR3 DNA is TGTGCCAGCAGCCTGGGTGGAGGCGCAATTCGGTATGGCTACACCTTC. Encoded protein: CASSLGGGAIRYGYTF. V gene TRBV3-1 (or the pseudogene TRBV3-2) combines with J gene TRBJ1-2, with no clear D. There are 16 residues in the CDR3. Trimming took 4 bases from V and 5 from J, leaving 20 bases between them. Looked up from germline, CDR1 is LGHDT and CDR2 is YNNKEL (reference sequence).

This chain's CDR3 is CAWSLTGYEQYF. The DNA for the CDR3 is TGTGCCTGGAGTTTGACAGGCTACGAGCAGTACTTC. This chain joins TRBV30 and TRBJ2-7; possibly TRBD1 for D (6 bases). CDR1 and CDR2 from the germline V gene are GTSNPN and SVGIG (reference sequence). Trimming took 2 bases from V and 3 from J, leaving 8 bases between them. CDR3 size: 12 residues.

The genes are TRBV5-1 and TRBJ1-4; D gene uncertain. Trimming removed 5 bases from V and 5 bases from J, with 19 bases in between. This CDR3 has 16 residues. Germline V gene data show CDR1 as SGHRS and CDR2 as YFSETQ. CDR3 sequence: CASSFTGERQNEKLFF. CDR3 nucleotide sequence: TGCGCCAGCAGTTTTACCGGGGAGAGGCAAAATGAAAAACTGTTTTTT.

V usage is TRBV9 and J usage is TRBJ1-1, with D hard to call. The ends were cut back, 5 bases at V and 7 bases at J, with 21 bases in the middle. Germline V gives CDR1 SGDLS, CDR2 YYNGEE. This CDR3 region has 15 residues. This chain's CDR3 is CASSVPGPPEDEAFF. The CDR3 region has the DNA TGTGCCAGCAGTGTACCGGGTCCCCCGGAGGATGAAGCTTTCTTT.

The chain recombines TRBV28 with TRBJ1-6; D remains unclear. CDR1 and CDR2 from the germline V gene are MDHEN and SYDVKM. The CDR3 has 14 amino acids. V was pared by 8 bases and J by 9 bases, with 17 bases between. The CDR3 protein is CASASGESGSPLHF. The CDR3 region has the DNA TGTGCCAGCGCGTCCGGGGAATCGGGTTCACCCCTCCACTTT.

The chain uses TRBV24-1 and TRBJ2-1; 7 bases are a match to TRBD2. The V and J ends lost 4 bases and 7 bases, in that order; junction bases with no gene match: 9. The CDR3 is made up of 15 amino acids. CDR1 KGHDR and CDR2 SFDVKD come from the germline V gene. Here the CDR3 reads CATSDPTSFRNEQFF. The CDR3 nucleotides read TGTGCCACCAGTGACCCGACTAGCTTCCGTAATGAGCAGTTCTTC.

The V and J genes are TRBV28 and TRBJ1-1; no firm D call. The CDR3 length is 14 residues. Deletions cut 5 bases from V and 1 base from J, with 11 bases between. Germline V gene data show CDR1 as MDHEN and CDR2 as SYDVKM. The CDR3: CASSPPGENTEAFF. The CDR3 region has the DNA TGTGCCAGCAGTCCCCCCGGGGAGAACACTGAAGCTTTCTTT.

This chain uses TRBV27 with TRBJ1-5; D remains ambiguous. CDR1 is MNHEY and CDR2 is SMNVEV in the germline V gene (reference sequence). Trimming removed 2 bases from V and 0 bases from J, with 14 bases in between. The CDR3 contains 17 residues. CDR3 DNA: TGTGCCAGCAGTTTACTCGGGTTACCCCTTAGCAATCAGCCCCAGCATTTT. It codes for CASSLLGLPLSNQPQHF.

This clone was counted between two and nine times. The chain carries TRBV28 and TRBJ1-1, with D tentatively TRBD1 (6 bases). CDR1 and CDR2 (germline): MDHEN, SYDVKM. V lost 10 bases and J lost 0, with 18 bases in between. The CDR3 extends over 15 amino acids. CDR3 nucleotides: TGTGCCATCATAGTCGGGAGGGACATGAACACTGAAGCTTTCTTT. This sequence encodes CAIIVGRDMNTEAFF.

CDR3 coding DNA: TGTGCCAGCAGCCGGGACTTCCTCTCCTACAATGAGCAGTTCTTC. This codes for CASSRDFLSYNEQFF. This chain links TRBV3-1 (or the pseudogene TRBV3-2) with TRBJ2-1, with D possibly matching TRBD2 (6 bases). The CDR3 has 15 residues. Trimming stripped 4 bases from V and 0 bases from J, with 10 bases between. Per germline, CDR1 LGHDT and CDR2 YNNKEL (reference sequence).

The chain is built from TRBV9 and TRBJ2-7; possibly TRBD2 for D (5 bases). This CDR3 is built from 11 residues. V lost 0 bases and J 7 bases, leaving 5 bases between the germline ends. Germline V gives CDR1 SGDLS, CDR2 YYNGEE. CDR3 amino acids: CASSVGGEQYF. CDR3 in DNA: TGTGCCAGCAGCGTAGGCGGGGAGCAGTACTTC.

CDR3 sequence reads: CSVEEHQGAHGYTF. In nucleotides, the CDR3 is TGCAGCGTTGAAGAACATCAGGGGGCGCATGGCTACACCTTC. V is TRBV29-1 and J is TRBJ1-2, with 8 bases aligning to TRBD1. V lost 0 bases to trimming and J lost 6 bases; unmatched junction nucleotides: 6. The length of the CDR3 is 14 residues. Germline V gives CDR1 SQVTM, CDR2 ANQGSEA.

This clone showed up just a few times. This rearrangement joins TRBV7-9 to TRBJ1-5; TRBD1 matches 9 bases. Germline lookup yields CDR1 SEHNR and CDR2 FQNEAQ (reference sequence). This CDR3 contains 14 residues. After removal of 4 bases from V and 9 bases from J, the junction contained 7 bases not matched to a gene. CDR3 amino acids: CASSYSGTGRPQHF. The DNA for the CDR3 is TGTGCCAGCAGCTACTCCGGGACAGGGCGGCCCCAGCATTTT.

The gene calls are TRBV28 and TRBJ1-1, with D possibly TRBD1 on 6 matching bases. This CDR3 has 16 amino acids. Between the trimmed V and J ends, which lost 5 bases and 1 base, there was a span of 17 bases. Germline CDR1 MDHEN, CDR2 SYDVKM. Here the CDR3 reads CASSQTGPSPNTEAFF. The DNA for the CDR3 is TGTGCCAGCAGTCAGACAGGCCCAAGCCCGAACACTGAAGCTTTCTTT.

The chain uses TRBV30 and TRBJ2-6; D is ambiguous. The CDR3 spans 13 residues. V was trimmed by 8 bases and J by 0 bases, leaving 8 bases between them. The V gene's germline CDR1 is GTSNPN and CDR2 SVGIG (reference sequence). Here the CDR3 reads CAQSPSGANVLTF. As DNA, the CDR3 is TGTGCCCAGTCCCCCTCTGGGGCCAACGTCCTGACTTTC.

This clone was seen a handful of times. The chain joins TRBV6-1 to TRBJ1-2; no clear D gene. This CDR3 spans 16 amino acids. V was cut by 4 bases and J by 3 bases, with 18 bases left in between. Germline CDR1 and CDR2: MNHNS and SASEGT. The CDR3 sequence is CASSARLLGRDYGYTF. The CDR3 region has the DNA TGTGCCAGCAGTGCCCGACTACTGGGAAGGGACTATGGCTACACCTTC.

The genes are TRBV28 and TRBJ2-1; 7 bases match TRBD2. This CDR3 has 15 residues. J was trimmed by 1 base and V by 6 bases; bases with no gene match: 6. Per germline, CDR1 MDHEN and CDR2 SYDVKM. The CDR3 DNA is TGTGCCAGCAGGGGGCGGGAGAGGTCCTACAATGAGCAGTTCTTC. Translating gives CASRGRERSYNEQFF.

This chain joins TRBV18 and TRBJ2-7; 9 bases match TRBD2. Germline-derived CDR1 and CDR2 are KGHSH and LQKENI. The CDR3 is 15 residues long. V lost 1 base, J lost 1 base, and 2 bases stayed unmatched. The DNA of the CDR3 is TGTGCCAGCTCACCACTAGCGGGAGTATCCTACGAGCAGTACTTC. Its translation: CASSPLAGVSYEQYF.

About this clone: Other nucleotide sequences from this sample produce the same CDR3. The rearrangement joins TRBV6-5 to TRBJ1-4; D is unclear. The V gene's germline CDR1 is MNHEY and CDR2 SVGAGI. V lost 0 bases and J lost 0, with 5 bases in between. CDR3 size: 15 residues. CDR3 DNA sequence: TGTGCCAGCAGTTACTCCGGTGCAACTAATGAAAAACTGTTTTTT. It encodes CASSYSGATNEKLFF.

The chain recombines TRBV30 with TRBJ1-2; 7 nucleotides align to TRBD1. The V gene end was trimmed by 2 bases and the J gene end by 0 bases; junction bases not matched to a gene: 0. The V gene's germline CDR1 is GTSNPN and CDR2 SVGIG (reference sequence). CDR3 length: 13 amino acids. The CDR3 bases are TGTGCCTGGAGTCAGGGGGCTAACTATGGCTACACCTTC. Translation: CAWSQGANYGYTF.